This passage covers 13 T cell receptor beta chains from one sample sequenced in a study of blood T cell repertoires in COVID-19 (dated by TCRdb to 2019 to 2021). Library method: the immunoSEQ multiplex PCR assay. In its TCRdb copy, this immuneACCESS table keeps in-frame sequences only and misses some clones. Where compared with another copy, unresolved V genes explain less than half of these, and the others have no known cause. This sample holds some 200,000 clones; around 81% were observed only once. The top ten constitute 6.5% to 9.5% of the sample. Sequencing used PBMCs or T cells enriched from blood (not recorded which). The receptors here all came from a man aged 40-55 years who had recovered from COVID-19.

The V and J genes are TRBV6-5 and TRBJ1-3, with no clear D. Germline V gene data show CDR1 as MNHEY and CDR2 as SVGAGI. This CDR3 spans 13 amino acids. The V and J ends lost 7 bases and 7 bases respectively, with 14 bases between them. DNA of the CDR3: TGTGCCAGCATCTACCGACTCTGGAACACCATATATTTT. The encoded protein is CASIYRLWNTIYF.

The chain links TRBV3-1 (or the pseudogene TRBV3-2) to TRBJ2-5; D perhaps matches TRBD1 (5 bases). Trimming removed 4 bases from V and 5 bases from J, with 14 bases in between. The germline gives CDR1 LGHDT, CDR2 YNNKEL (reference sequence). The CDR3 totals 14 residues. CDR3 protein: CASSPSGLLETQYF. CDR3 sequence (DNA): TGTGCCAGCAGCCCGTCAGGGCTTCTCGAGACCCAGTACTTC.

The V gene is TRBV2, the J gene TRBJ2-3; 9 bases fit TRBD2. The germline CDR1 and CDR2 sequences are SNHLY and FYNNEI. V lost 5 bases to trimming and J lost 3 bases; unmatched junction nucleotides: 9. The CDR3 loop spans 16 amino acids. The CDR3 nucleotides read TGTGCCAGCAGTTCAGCGGGGGGCGGCGGGACAGATACGCAGTATTTT. Translation gives CASSSAGGGGTDTQYF.

This chain connects TRBV4-2 to TRBJ2-5; D not certain. The CDR3 is 14 amino acids. Trimming took 0 bases from V and 2 from J, leaving 7 bases between them. Germline-derived CDR1 and CDR2 are LGHNA and YNFKEQ. The CDR3 is CASSQDYSQETQYF. The CDR3 region has the DNA TGTGCCAGCAGCCAAGATTACAGTCAAGAGACCCAGTACTTC.

There are a few counts of this clone. This rearrangement joins TRBV21-1 to TRBJ1-4. TRBV21-1 is reported as a pseudogene. CDR3 length: 16 residues. Written as DNA, the CDR3 is TGTGCCAGCAGCACCACCGAGCGCCCGTTGAGGGAAAAACTGTTTTTT. Amino acids: CASSTTERPLREKLFF.

The rearrangement uses TRBV10-3 and TRBJ1-1; D is perhaps TRBD1 (6 bases). The CDR3 contains 13 residues. V was pared by 7 bases and J by 4 bases, with 13 bases between. CDR1 and CDR2 from the germline V gene are ENHRY and SYGVKD. The CDR3 region has the DNA TGTGCCATCAATAACAGGGATGGCACTGAAGCTTTCTTT. It encodes CAINNRDGTEAFF.

The chain employs TRBV4-2 and TRBJ1-1; D call uncertain. The CDR3 contains 16 residues. V lost 3 bases, J lost 0 bases, and 14 bases lay in between. Per the germline V gene, CDR1 is LGHNA and CDR2 is YNFKEQ. CDR3 loop: CASSQSGSIMNTEAFF. In nucleotides, the CDR3 is TGTGCCAGCAGCCAGTCTGGGAGCATCATGAACACTGAAGCTTTCTTT.

The CDR3 spells CASSPRSSGNTIYF. In nucleotides, the CDR3 is TGTGCCAGCTCCCCGAGATCCTCTGGAAACACCATATATTTT. The rearrangement joins TRBV19 to TRBJ1-3; unclear D gene. Trimming took off 9 bases at V and 0 bases at J, with 12 bases between the two ends. The CDR3 sequence is 14 residues long. Germline CDR1 is LNHDA and CDR2 is SQIVND (reference sequence).

V is TRBV19 and J is TRBJ2-7, with 7 bases identical to TRBD2. The CDR3 contains 14 residues. Germline V CDR1 and CDR2: LNHDA, SQIVND (reference sequence). With 3 bases clipped from V and 5 bases from J, the junction kept 7 bases outside the gene matches. CDR3 DNA: TGTGCCAGTAGTATGACTAGCCCGTCGGACGAGCAGTACTTC. Residues: CASSMTSPSDEQYF.

CDR3 sequence reads: CASSREANQPQHF. The CDR3 coding sequence is TGTGCCAGCAGTCGGGAGGCCAATCAGCCCCAGCATTTT. The V and J genes are TRBV27 and TRBJ1-5; D unclear. The CDR3 runs to 13 residues. The germline gives CDR1 MNHEY, CDR2 SMNVEV (reference sequence). V shed 5 bases and J shed 3 bases, with 8 bases lying between them.

V and J are TRBV6-1 and TRBJ1-2, with 10 bases lining up with TRBD1. Per the germline V gene, CDR1 is MNHNS and CDR2 is SASEGT. CDR3 length: 16 residues. V shed 3 bases and J 7 bases; nucleotides not matched to a gene: 11. The CDR3: CASSEAPGQGFGGYTF. As DNA, the CDR3 is TGTGCCAGCAGTGAGGCCCCGGGACAGGGGTTTGGTGGCTACACCTTC.

This chain links TRBV25-1 with TRBJ1-2, with a weak D call TRBD1 (6 bases). This CDR3 has 13 residues. The ends were cut back, 3 bases at V and 8 bases at J, with 13 bases in the middle. The germline V gene encodes CDR1 MGHDK and CDR2 SYGVNS. CDR3 coding DNA: TGTGCCAGCAGTGAGTACACAGGGAACGGCTACACCTTC. Protein sequence: CASSEYTGNGYTF.

This clone was counted once. In DNA form, the CDR3 reads TGTGCCAGCAGTTACAACCGGGACAGGGCGTCTCCAGGTCGGTTCTTC. It encodes CASSYNRDRASPGRFF. The chain combines TRBV6-2 or TRBV6-3 with TRBJ2-1; 9 bases map to TRBD1. The CDR3 is made up of 16 amino acids. J was trimmed by 15 bases and V by 2 bases; bases with no gene match: 17. CDR1 and CDR2 (germline): MNHEY, SVGEGT.